This passage covers 14 T cell receptor beta chains from one sample sequenced in a study of T-cell memory formation after mild COVID-19. TCRdb ran MiXCR on the 5' RACE reads and lists one entry per CDR3 protein. Of about 250,000 distinct CDR3 sequences in the sample, approximately 15% were seen once. Material: PBMCs or a T cell subset sorted from them (not recorded which). These receptors were taken from an adult woman who had mild COVID-19 (a few samples of this study predate the infection). Cell type and time point are not known.

This clonotype was counted at least ten times. The V gene is TRBV7-9, the J gene TRBJ1-1; 9 bases align to TRBD1. Germline CDR1 reads SEHNR; CDR2 reads FQNEAQ (reference sequence). With 3 bases clipped from V and 3 bases from J, the junction kept 2 bases outside the gene matches. This CDR3 region has 14 residues. The CDR3 loop is CASSFWTGDTEAFF. In DNA form, the CDR3 reads TGTGCCAGCAGCTTTTGGACAGGGGACACTGAAGCTTTCTTT.

This clonotype was seen a few times. The rearrangement joins TRBV5-5 to TRBJ2-5, with D perhaps matching TRBD1 or TRBD2 (7 bases each). V lost 6 bases and J lost 2, with 14 bases in between. The CDR3 covers 14 residues. Germline loops: CDR1 SGHKS, CDR2 YYEKEE (reference sequence). DNA for the CDR3: TGTGCCAGCACTTCAGGGGGGGCACAAGAGACCCAGTACTTC. Protein sequence: CASTSGGAQETQYF.

The chain recombines TRBV29-1 with TRBJ2-7, with unresolved D. CDR1 SQVTM and CDR2 ANQGSEA come from the germline V gene. V lost 6 bases and J lost 1, with 16 bases in between. This CDR3 has 14 residues. The DNA for the CDR3 is TGCAGCGTGGCGACGAGGACGGAATCCTACGAGCAGTACTTC. This gives the protein CSVATRTESYEQYF.

The chain is built from TRBV2 and TRBJ1-1, with 7 bases aligning to TRBD1. CDR3 length equals 15 residues. Germline CDR1 and CDR2: SNHLY and FYNNEI. V was pared by 7 bases and J by 5 bases, with 13 bases of the junction left unmatched. The CDR3 DNA sequence: TGTGCCAGCAAAGCCTTACAGGGGCCGGGGACTGAAGCTTTCTTT. This gives the protein CASKALQGPGTEAFF.

In its sample, this clonotype was seen a few times. J is TRBJ1-5 and V is TRBV20-1; a possible D gene is TRBD1 (6 bases). The CDR3 consists of 16 residues. The V and J ends lost 5 bases and 6 bases respectively, with 23 bases between them. Per germline, CDR1 DFQATT and CDR2 SNEGSKA (reference sequence). The CDR3 DNA is TGCAGTGCTGGGGGCATTTCGCGTTACCCATTTCAGCCCCAGCATTTT. It specifies CSAGGISRYPFQPQHF.

This chain joins TRBV12-3 or TRBV12-4 and TRBJ2-2; D is perhaps TRBD2 (6 bases). This CDR3 is 15 amino acids long. V was trimmed by 4 bases and J by 2 bases, leaving 11 bases between them. The CDR3 coding sequence is TGTGCCAGCAGTTCGCGGGGTACTAACACCGGGGAGCTGTTTTTT. Encoded protein: CASSSRGTNTGELFF.

The chain recombines TRBV7-9 with TRBJ2-3; D perhaps matches TRBD1 (5 bases). There are 14 residues in the CDR3. Germline V gene lookup returns CDR1 SEHNR and CDR2 FQNEAQ (reference sequence). V was trimmed by 5 bases and J by 0 bases, leaving 9 bases between them. CDR3 region: CASSTRVSTDTQYF. The CDR3 DNA reads TGTGCCAGCAGCACCAGGGTTAGCACAGATACGCAGTATTTT.

This clonotype was counted many times. The V gene is TRBV5-1, the J gene TRBJ2-7, with D possibly matching TRBD2 (6 bases). Trimming took off 3 bases at V and 2 bases at J, with 12 bases between the two ends. Germline V gives CDR1 SGHRS, CDR2 YFSETQ. The CDR3 loop spans 14 amino acids. The CDR3 region has the DNA TGCGCCAGCAGCTCCGAAGGCGGGGCCTACGAGCAGTACTTC. Protein: CASSSEGGAYEQYF. The variable domain in full, with the rest retrieved from reference TRBV5-1 and TRBJ2-7, is KAGVTQTPRYLIKTRGQQVTLSCSPISGHRSVSWYQQTPGQGLQFLFEYFSETQRNKGNFPGRFSGRQFSNSRSEMNVSTLELGDSALYLCASSSEGGAYEQYFGPGTRLTVT.

This clonotype was seen more than once but under ten times. DNA of the CDR3: TGCAGTGCTAGAGACGGTACTGGGGCCAACGTCCTGACTTTC. It encodes CSARDGTGANVLTF. The chain uses TRBV20-1 and TRBJ2-6; no clear D. Germline CDR1 is DFQATT and CDR2 is SNEGSKA (reference sequence). The length of the CDR3 is 14 residues. V was clipped by 0 bases and J by 2 bases, with 5 bases between them.

This clonotype was counted a few times. The chain recombines TRBV5-6 with TRBJ2-3; 9 bases are a match to TRBD1. This CDR3 is built from 16 residues. V was pared by 0 bases and J by 1 base, with 3 bases of the junction left unmatched. Germline V gene sequence: CDR1 SGHDT, CDR2 YYEEEE. Here the CDR3 reads CASSLGTGVRTDTQYF. DNA of the CDR3: TGTGCCAGCAGCTTGGGGACAGGGGTGCGCACAGATACGCAGTATTTT.

The CDR3 DNA follows: TGCGCCAGCAGCTTGCCTAGCGGGAGCACAGATACGCAGTATTTT. Protein product: CASSLPSGSTDTQYF. The chain carries TRBV5-1 and TRBJ2-3, with TRBD2 matching over 8 bases. V was pared by 1 base and J by 0 bases, with 1 base of the junction left unmatched. Germline V CDR1 and CDR2: SGHRS, YFSETQ. This CDR3 is built from 15 residues.

This clonotype was seen only a few times. An end of the junction does not agree with germline; a read error may underlie this. The V call is TRBV29-1, the J call TRBJ1-1; the D is unclear. This CDR3 region has 12 residues. Per germline, CDR1 SQVTM and CDR2 ANQGSEA. The CDR3 loop is CSVQEVNTEAFF. DNA for the CDR3: TGCAGCGTTCAAGAGGTTAACACTGAAGCTTTCTTT.

This clonotype has only a few counts. The V and J genes are TRBV6-6 and TRBJ1-2; D is unresolved. CDR3 length equals 13 residues. Germline CDR1 and CDR2: MNHNY and SVGAGI (reference sequence). The V gene lost 4 bases and the J gene lost 4 bases, with 10 bases spanning the gap. The CDR3 spells CASSFTGAYGYTF. CDR3 DNA sequence: TGTGCCAGCAGTTTCACGGGTGCCTATGGCTACACCTTC.

The CDR3 loop is CASSEGLTRVNTEAFF. The CDR3 coding sequence is TGTGCCAGCAGTGAGGGGTTGACACGGGTGAACACTGAAGCTTTCTTT. The rearrangement links TRBV25-1 to TRBJ1-1; D is ambiguous. Per the germline V gene, CDR1 is MGHDK and CDR2 is SYGVNS. V shed 3 bases and J shed 0 bases, with 14 bases lying between them. This CDR3 spans 16 amino acids. Full variable domain (outside the CDR3, taken from reference TRBV25-1 and TRBJ1-1): EADIYQTPRYLVIGTGKKITLECSQTMGHDKMYWYQQDPGMELHLIHYSYGVNSTEKGDLSSESTVSRIRTEHFPLTLESARPSHTSQYLCASSEGLTRVNTEAFFGQGTRLTVV.